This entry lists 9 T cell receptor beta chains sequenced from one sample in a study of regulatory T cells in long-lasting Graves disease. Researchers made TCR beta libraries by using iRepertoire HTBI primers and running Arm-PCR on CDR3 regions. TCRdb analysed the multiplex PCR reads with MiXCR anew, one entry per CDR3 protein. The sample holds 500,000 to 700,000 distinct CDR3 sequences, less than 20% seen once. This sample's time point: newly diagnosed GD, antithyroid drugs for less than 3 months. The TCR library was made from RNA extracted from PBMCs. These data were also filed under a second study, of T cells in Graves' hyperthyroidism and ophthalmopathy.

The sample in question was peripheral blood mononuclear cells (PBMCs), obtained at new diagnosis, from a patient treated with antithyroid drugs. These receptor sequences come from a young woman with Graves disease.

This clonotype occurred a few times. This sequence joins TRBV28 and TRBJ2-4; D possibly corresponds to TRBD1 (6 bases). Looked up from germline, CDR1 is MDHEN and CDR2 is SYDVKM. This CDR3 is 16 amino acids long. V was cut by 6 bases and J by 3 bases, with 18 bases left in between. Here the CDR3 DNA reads TGTGCCAGCAGATCACAGGGTATTTGGGGCAAAAACATTCAGTACTTC. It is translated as CASRSQGIWGKNIQYF.

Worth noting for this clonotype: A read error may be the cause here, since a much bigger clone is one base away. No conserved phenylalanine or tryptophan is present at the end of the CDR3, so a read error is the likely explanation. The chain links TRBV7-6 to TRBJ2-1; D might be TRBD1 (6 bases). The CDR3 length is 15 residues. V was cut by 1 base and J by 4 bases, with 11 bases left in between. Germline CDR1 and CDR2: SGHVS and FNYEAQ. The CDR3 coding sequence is TGTGCCAGCAGCTTAGAGGGACACGGATACAATGAGCAGTTCTCC. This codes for CASSLEGHGYNEQFS.

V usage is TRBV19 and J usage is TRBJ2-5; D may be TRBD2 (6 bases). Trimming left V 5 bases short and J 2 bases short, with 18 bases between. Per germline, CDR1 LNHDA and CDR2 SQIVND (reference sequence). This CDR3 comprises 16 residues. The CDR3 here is CASSDTSRTGQETQYF. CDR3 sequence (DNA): TGTGCCAGTAGTGACACTAGCCGGACGGGGCAAGAGACCCAGTACTTC.

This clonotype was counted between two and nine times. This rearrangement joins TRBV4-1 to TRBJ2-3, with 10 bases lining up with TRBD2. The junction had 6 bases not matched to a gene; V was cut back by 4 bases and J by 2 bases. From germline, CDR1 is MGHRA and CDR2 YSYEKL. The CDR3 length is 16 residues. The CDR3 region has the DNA TGCGCCAGCAGCCTCGGAGGACTAGCGGTCACAGATACGCAGTATTTT. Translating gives CASSLGGLAVTDTQYF.

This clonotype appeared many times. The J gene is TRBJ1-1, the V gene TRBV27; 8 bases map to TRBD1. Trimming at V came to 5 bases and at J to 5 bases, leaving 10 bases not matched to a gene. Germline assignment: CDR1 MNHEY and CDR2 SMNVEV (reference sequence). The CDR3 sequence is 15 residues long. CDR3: CASSQTGEVGTEAFF. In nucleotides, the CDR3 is TGTGCCAGCAGTCAGACAGGGGAAGTCGGGACTGAAGCTTTCTTT.

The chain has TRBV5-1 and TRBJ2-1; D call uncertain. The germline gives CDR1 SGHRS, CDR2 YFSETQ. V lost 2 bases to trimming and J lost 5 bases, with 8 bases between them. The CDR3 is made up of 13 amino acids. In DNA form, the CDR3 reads TGCGCCAGCAGCTTCGACGCACACAATGAGCAGTTCTTC. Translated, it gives CASSFDAHNEQFF.

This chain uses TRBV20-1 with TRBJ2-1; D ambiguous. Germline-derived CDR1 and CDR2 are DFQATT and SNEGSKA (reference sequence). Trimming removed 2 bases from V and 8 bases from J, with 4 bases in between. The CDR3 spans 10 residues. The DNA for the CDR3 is TGCAGTGCTAGATATGATGAGCAGTTCTTC. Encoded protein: CSARYDEQFF.

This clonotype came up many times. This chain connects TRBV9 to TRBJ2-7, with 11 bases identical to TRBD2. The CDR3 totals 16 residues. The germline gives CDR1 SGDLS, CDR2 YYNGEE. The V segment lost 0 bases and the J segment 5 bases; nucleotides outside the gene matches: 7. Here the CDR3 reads CASSVGIAGGPHEQYF. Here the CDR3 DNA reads TGTGCCAGCAGCGTAGGGATAGCGGGAGGGCCCCACGAGCAGTACTTC. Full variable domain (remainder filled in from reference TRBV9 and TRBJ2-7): DSGVTQTPKHLITATGQRVTLRCSPRSGDLSVYWYQQSLDQGLQFLIQYYNGEERAKGNILERFSAQQFPDLHSELNLSSLELGDSALYFCASSVGIAGGPHEQYFGPGTRLTVT.

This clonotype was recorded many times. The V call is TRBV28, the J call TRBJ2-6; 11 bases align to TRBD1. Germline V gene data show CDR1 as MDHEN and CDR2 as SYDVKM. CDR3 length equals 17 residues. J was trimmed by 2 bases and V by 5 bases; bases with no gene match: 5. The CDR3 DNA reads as TGTGCCAGCAGTCCCTGGACAGGGGGCGCTGGGGCCAACGTCCTGACTTTC. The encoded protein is CASSPWTGGAGANVLTF.